The rows below give T cell receptor beta chains drawn from one sample of a study of Ad26.COV2.S vaccination and SARS-CoV-2 variants. TCRdb's table, derived via immunoSEQ multiplex PCR, lists solely in-frame clones and lacks some. This sample yields 300,000 to 350,000 clones, of which 75% to 90% are seen a single time; about 5% belongs to the top ten. The sequencing used peripheral blood, collected in a trial of Ad26.COV2.S vaccine versus placebo. Every receptor here comes from a person aged 18-65 years who received the Ad26.COV2.S COVID-19 vaccine or a placebo. The CDR3 runs from the conserved cysteine through the conserved F or W. A D gene is named only where the DNA matches it firmly. Not all rows give a size; the values are once, few, many and, for expanded clones, a class.

abundance	d_gene	v_gene	j_gene	CDR3aa	CDR3nt
-	TRBD1	TRBV7-2	TRBJ1-2	CASSLEVTGLGYTF	TGTGCCAGCAGCTTAGAGGTGACAGGGTTGGGCTACACCTTC
-	TRBD2	TRBV11-3	TRBJ2-3	CASSGTSGTDTQYF	TGTGCCAGCAGCGGGACTAGCGGCACAGATACGCAGTATTTT
-	-	TRBV18	TRBJ2-7	CASSPGGTAEDF	TGTGCCAGCTCACCGGGTGGGACCGCCGAGGACTTC
-	-	TRBV15	TRBJ1-2	CATSSFEWGGDGYTF	TGTGCCACCAGCAGTTTCGAATGGGGTGGCGATGGCTACACCTTC
few	-	TRBV7-9	TRBJ1-2	CASSHVDHYGYTF	TGTGCCAGCAGCCACGTCGACCACTATGGCTACACCTTC
-	-	TRBV5-1	TRBJ2-7	CASSYGLAGEYSYEQYF	TGCGCCAGCAGCTATGGTTTAGCAGGTGAATACTCCTACGAGCAGTACTTC
-	-	TRBV28	TRBJ2-2	CASSLLGNTGELFF	TGTGCCAGCAGCCTTCTGGGGAACACCGGGGAGCTGTTTTTT
-	-	TRBV20-1	TRBJ1-2	CTSGGEAGYTF	TGCACCTCCGGGGGAGAGGCTGGCTACACCTTC
-	-	TRBV4-3	TRBJ1-2	CASSQVRGSNYGYTF	TGCGCCAGCAGCCAAGTGCGGGGAAGTAACTATGGCTACACCTTC
-	-	TRBV7-2	TRBJ1-3	CASSRRLGELGNTIYF	TGTGCCAGCAGTCGCCGCCTCGGGGAACTTGGAAACACCATATATTTT
-	TRBD2	TRBV5-8	TRBJ2-3	CASSYLGGFGTDTQYF	TGTGCCAGCAGCTACCTGGGGGGGTTTGGCACAGATACGCAGTATTTT
-	-	TRBV12-3/TRBV12-4	TRBJ2-5	CASSLRETQYF	TGTGCCAGCAGCCTAAGAGAGACCCAGTACTTC
-	TRBD1	TRBV6-5	TRBJ1-1	CASSYSGQGGTEAFF	TGTGCCAGCAGTTACTCCGGGCAGGGGGGAACTGAAGCTTTCTTT
-	TRBD2	TRBV4-3	TRBJ2-2	CASSQDGSGRAGELFF	TGCGCCAGCAGCCAAGATGGTAGCGGGAGGGCCGGGGAGCTGTTTTTT
-	-	TRBV27	TRBJ2-3	CASSYGGDTQYF	TGTGCCAGCAGTTATGGAGGGGATACGCAGTATTTT
-	TRBD2	TRBV2	TRBJ2-3	CASRGFASGASTDTQYF	TGTGCCAGCAGAGGATTCGCTAGCGGGGCTAGCACAGATACGCAGTATTTT
-	-	TRBV7-2	TRBJ1-2	CASSSGDGYTF	TGTGCCAGCAGTTCGGGGGATGGCTACACCTTC
-	-	TRBV15	TRBJ2-7	CATSRDSGGYEQYF	TGTGCCACCAGCAGAGATAGTGGCGGTTACGAGCAGTACTTC
-	TRBD1	TRBV9	TRBJ1-3	CASSGGTGASQAIYF	TGTGCCAGCAGCGGCGGGACAGGGGCCTCACAGGCCATATATTTT
-	-	TRBV25-1	TRBJ2-1	CASSEGTRGFRYNEQFF	TGTGCCAGCAGTGAAGGGACTCGGGGGTTCAGATACAATGAGCAGTTCTTC
-	-	TRBV4-2	TRBJ2-1	CASSQEDGLSSYNEQFF	TGTGCCAGCAGCCAAGAAGATGGACTGAGCTCCTACAATGAGCAGTTCTTC
-	-	TRBV25-1	TRBJ2-3	CASSDRLDTQYF	TGTGCCAGCAGTGATAGGTTAGATACGCAGTATTTT
-	-	TRBV23-1	TRBJ1-1	CASSQRRGTNTEAFF	TGCGCCAGCAGTCAAAGAAGGGGGACTAACACTGAAGCTTTCTTT
-	-	TRBV7-2	TRBJ2-2	CASSSNTGELFF	TGTGCCAGCAGCTCGAACACCGGGGAGCTGTTTTTT